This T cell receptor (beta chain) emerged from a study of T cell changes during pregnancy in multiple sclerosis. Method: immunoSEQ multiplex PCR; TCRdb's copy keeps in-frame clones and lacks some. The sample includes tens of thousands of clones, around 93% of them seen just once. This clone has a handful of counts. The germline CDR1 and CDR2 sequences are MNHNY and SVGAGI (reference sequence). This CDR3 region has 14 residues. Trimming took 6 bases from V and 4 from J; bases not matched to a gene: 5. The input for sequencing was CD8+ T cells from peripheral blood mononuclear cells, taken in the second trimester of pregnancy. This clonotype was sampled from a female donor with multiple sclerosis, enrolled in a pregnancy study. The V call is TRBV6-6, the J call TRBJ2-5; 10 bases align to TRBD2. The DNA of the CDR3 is TGTGCCAGCAGGAAAGCGGGGGGGCCAGAGACCCAGTACTTC. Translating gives CASRKAGGPETQYF.